These 16 T cell receptor beta chains were all obtained from the same sample, sequenced in a study of T cells in Graves' hyperthyroidism and ophthalmopathy. Amplification yielded TCR beta CDR3 regions, with RNA transcripts as the source. The TCR CDR3 was amplified in a first-round RT-PCR using the HTBI primer set. TCRdb reprocessed the multiplex PCR reads with MiXCR, giving one entry per CDR3 protein. Of about 680,000 distinct CDR3 sequences in the sample, about a third were seen once. Material: blood. The receptors originated from a woman aged 35 to 49 with Graves' hyperthyroidism.

About this clonotype: One end of the junction does not line up with germline, which may come from a read error. The chain couples TRBV10-3 to TRBJ2-3, with 15 bases matching TRBD2. CDR3 size: 15 residues. Germline V gives CDR1 ENHRY, CDR2 SYGVKD. The CDR3 region has the DNA TGTGCCATCAAGGGACTAGCGGGGGGCACGGATACGCAGTATTTT. Encoded protein: CAIKGLAGGTDTQYF.

This sequence joins TRBV5-1 and TRBJ2-5, with 10 bases aligning to TRBD2. The assigned J gene may be wrong: the sequence end matches TRBJ2-7 better. Looked up from germline, CDR1 is SGHRS and CDR2 is YFSETQ. The CDR3 sequence is 19 residues long. The DNA of the CDR3 is TGCGCCAGCAGCTTGGCCTCCAGCGGGAGGGCCGTATTTTCCTACGAGCAGTACTTC. This codes for CASSLASSGRAVFSYEQYF.

This clonotype was seen only a few times. CDR3 sequence reads: CASSPGRGSSNQPQHF. In nucleotides, the CDR3 is TGCGCCAGCAGCCCGGGCCGGGGGAGTAGCAATCAGCCCCAGCATTTT. The J gene is TRBJ1-5, the V gene TRBV4-3; tentative D call: TRBD1 (5 bases). V lost 4 bases, J lost 0 bases, and 13 bases lay in between. CDR1 and CDR2 from the germline V gene are LGHNA and YSLEER. CDR3 length equals 16 residues.

This sequence joins TRBV5-1 and TRBJ1-1, with D possibly TRBD1 on 5 matching bases. Germline CDR1 is SGHRS and CDR2 is YFSETQ. The CDR3 contains 14 residues. V lost 4 bases to trimming and J lost 6 bases, with 16 bases between them. CDR3 sequence: CASSTPARGSEAFF. For the CDR3, the DNA is TGCGCCAGCAGCACCCCCGCCCGGGGGTCTGAAGCTTTCTTT.

The V call is TRBV7-2, the J call TRBJ1-1; no clear D. Germline CDR1 SGHTA, CDR2 FQGNSA. The CDR3 is 15 amino acids. V was shortened by 5 bases and J by 0 bases, with 13 bases between the two germline ends. The DNA of the CDR3 is TGTGCCAGCAGCGAGCGCAGTAAAATGAACACTGAAGCTTTCTTT. Translated: CASSERSKMNTEAFF.

The gene calls are TRBV12-3 or TRBV12-4 and TRBJ1-2; D gene ambiguous. This CDR3 is built from 13 residues. V lost 5 bases and J lost 6, with 13 bases in between. The CDR3 region is CASSPHGLDGYTF. The CDR3 DNA reads as TGTGCCAGCAGTCCTCACGGGCTTGATGGCTACACCTTC.

The chain combines TRBV6-5 with TRBJ2-7, with D uncertain. Germline values: CDR1 MNHEY, CDR2 SVGAGI. Trimming cost V 4 bases and J 8 bases, with 9 bases left between them. The CDR3 loop spans 11 amino acids. CDR3 nucleotide sequence: TGTGCCAGCAGTTCGTCTTGGAAGCAGTACTTC. Encoded protein: CASSSSWKQYF.

The chain is built from TRBV20-1 and TRBJ1-5; D is perhaps TRBD1 (5 bases). V was trimmed by 3 bases and J by 2 bases, leaving 14 bases between them. This CDR3 has 15 amino acids. Germline V CDR1 and CDR2: DFQATT, SNEGSKA (reference sequence). CDR3 in amino acids: CSARTAGGGNQPQHF. In DNA, the CDR3 is TGCAGTGCTAGGACGGCGGGGGGTGGCAATCAGCCCCAGCATTTT.

This clonotype was picked up many times. The rearrangement joins TRBV25-1 to TRBJ1-2, with D hard to call. Germline assignment: CDR1 MGHDK and CDR2 SYGVNS. The germline V and J ends were trimmed by 2 bases and 2 bases, with 0 bases remaining between them. This CDR3 region has 11 residues. The CDR3 bases are TGTGCCAGCAGTGAAAACTATGGCTACACCTTC. This codes for CASSENYGYTF.

This clonotype was observed many times. The gene calls are TRBV6-5 and TRBJ2-5; tentatively, D is TRBD1 (6 bases). Germline assignment: CDR1 MNHEY and CDR2 SVGAGI. The V end was cut by 6 bases, the J end by 4 bases, with 12 bases between. This CDR3 has 13 residues. The CDR3 DNA is TGTGCCAGCAGCCAACTAGGGGGAGAGACCCAGTACTTC. This codes for CASSQLGGETQYF.

This clonotype was detected ten times or more. The rearrangement joins TRBV29-1 to TRBJ1-1; TRBD1 matches at 7 bases. Germline CDR1 and CDR2: SQVTM and ANQGSEA. The CDR3 extends over 14 amino acids. V shed 7 bases, J shed 1 base, and the junction held 9 bases outside the gene matches. The DNA for the CDR3 is TGCAGCGCCAGTCACACAGGGGAGAACACTGAAGCTTTCTTT. Encoded protein: CSASHTGENTEAFF.

The V call is TRBV7-2, the J call TRBJ2-5; no reliable D call. The V gene lost 4 bases and the J gene lost 7 bases, with 10 bases spanning the gap. Germline CDR1 reads SGHTA; CDR2 reads FQGNSA. The CDR3 extends over 12 amino acids. The CDR3 coding sequence is TGTGCCAGCAGCTCCCAGGTGGGGACCCAGTACTTC. Its protein is CASSSQVGTQYF.

The chain has TRBV6-5 and TRBJ1-1; D remains unclear. V shed 7 bases and J shed 0 bases, with 12 bases lying between them. The germline V gene encodes CDR1 MNHEY and CDR2 SVGAGI. The CDR3 has 14 residues. CDR3 in amino acids: CASNNDGLNTEAFF. The CDR3 nucleotides read TGTGCCAGCAATAACGACGGGTTGAACACTGAAGCTTTCTTT.

This chain connects TRBV12-5 to TRBJ1-2, with 7 positions matching TRBD1. V trimming: 5 bases; J trimming: 8 bases; junction bases outside the gene matches: 14. Looked up from germline, CDR1 is LGHNT and CDR2 is FRNRAP. The CDR3 loop spans 15 amino acids. CDR3 amino acids: CASGLRQGPRKGYTF. The CDR3 DNA reads TGTGCTAGTGGTCTCCGACAGGGACCGAGGAAAGGCTACACCTTC.

This clonotype was picked up many times. The rearrangement links TRBV29-1 to TRBJ1-1, with D perhaps matching TRBD1 (6 bases). Trimming pared 6 bases from V and 1 base from J, leaving 15 bases between. This CDR3 spans 14 amino acids. Germline V gives CDR1 SQVTM, CDR2 ANQGSEA. The CDR3 sequence is CSVGDKTTNTEAFF. In DNA form, the CDR3 reads TGCAGCGTCGGGGACAAAACGACGAACACTGAAGCTTTCTTT.

The sample holds many counts of this clonotype. The CDR3 is CASNRAGSPLHF. CDR3 DNA sequence: TGTGCCAGTAACAGGGCTGGTTCACCCCTCCACTTT. The rearrangement links TRBV19 to TRBJ1-6; a possible D gene is TRBD1 (6 bases). The V end was cut by 7 bases, the J end by 9 bases, with 10 bases between. Germline values: CDR1 LNHDA, CDR2 SQIVND (reference sequence). The CDR3 length is 12 residues.